Presented here are 12 T cell receptor beta chains from one specimen sequenced in a study of cytotoxic CD8 clonotypes in ibrutinib-treated CLL. TCRdb's table, derived via immunoSEQ multiplex PCR, lists solely in-frame clones and lacks some. Seen here are 30,000 to 40,000 clones, around 70% observed once, and the top ten hold roughly 9.1%. This specimen was PBMCs, taken at disease progression, from a patient treated with ibrutinib. These receptors were collected from a human donor with chronic lymphocytic leukemia.

This clone was found a few times. The rearrangement uses TRBV5-1 and TRBJ1-1; D is ambiguous. The germline V gene encodes CDR1 SGHRS and CDR2 YFSETQ. This CDR3 is 14 amino acids long. Trimming took off 2 bases at V and 0 bases at J, with 8 bases between the two ends. The CDR3 sequence is CASSFASMNTEAFF. In nucleotides, the CDR3 is TGCGCCAGCAGCTTCGCCAGTATGAACACTGAAGCTTTCTTT.

The rearrangement links TRBV2 to TRBJ2-7; the D is unclear. Trimming cost V 4 bases and J 4 bases, with 14 bases left between them. In germline, CDR1 is SNHLY, CDR2 FYNNEI. The CDR3 has 14 amino acids. CDR3 DNA: TGTGCCAGCAGTGGGAACAGTCTCGGGTACGAGCAGTACTTC. Amino acids: CASSGNSLGYEQYF. Full variable domain (missing parts from reference TRBV2 and TRBJ2-7): EPEVTQTPSHQVTQMGQEVILRCVPISNHLYFYWYRQILGQKVEFLVSFYNNEISEKSEIFDDQFSVERPDGSNFTLKIRSTKLEDSAMYFCASSGNSLGYEQYFGPGTRLTVT.

The gene calls are TRBV5-1 and TRBJ2-5, with TRBD2 identical over 11 bases. The CDR3 contains 17 residues. The germline V gene encodes CDR1 SGHRS and CDR2 YFSETQ. Trimming removed 4 bases from V and 2 bases from J; junction bases left unmatched: 10. The CDR3 region has the DNA TGCGCCAGCAGCCCCGGGTTAGCGGGGGGGTATCAAGAGACCCAGTACTTC. It translates to CASSPGLAGGYQETQYF.

V and J are TRBV2 and TRBJ1-5, with a possible D match to TRBD1 (6 bases). Trimming took off 6 bases at V and 1 base at J, with 22 bases between the two ends. Looked up from germline, CDR1 is SNHLY and CDR2 is FYNNEI. The length of the CDR3 is 18 residues. CDR3 region: CASRGGQTLLQSNQPQHF. DNA of the CDR3: TGTGCCAGCAGAGGCGGACAGACTTTACTACAAAGCAATCAGCCCCAGCATTTT.

This clone was picked up one time. The rearrangement links TRBV6-1 to TRBJ2-3; D is unresolved. Germline CDR1 MNHNS, CDR2 SASEGT. There are 15 residues in the CDR3. Trimming took off 8 bases at V and 0 bases at J, with 15 bases between the two ends. In DNA form, the CDR3 reads TGTGCCAGCGAGAGAGGCGTACCTAGCACAGATACGCAGTATTTT. This sequence encodes CASERGVPSTDTQYF.

In its sample, this clone was seen a few times. V and J are TRBV6-5 and TRBJ1-5; 8 bases are shared with TRBD1. Trimming at V came to 4 bases and at J to 1 base, leaving 6 bases not matched to a gene. The CDR3 is 16 residues long. Per the germline V gene, CDR1 is MNHEY and CDR2 is SVGAGI. CDR3 in DNA: TGTGCCAGCAGTTCCAGGGGGCGAGAGAGCAATCAGCCCCAGCATTTT. Residues: CASSSRGRESNQPQHF.

The DNA for the CDR3 is TGTGCCAGCAGCCCAGGACAGGGCACCTACGAGCAGTACTTC. It specifies CASSPGQGTYEQYF. The J gene is TRBJ2-7, the V gene TRBV6-4, with 8 bases matching TRBD1. The CDR3 has 14 residues. Germline values: CDR1 MRHNA, CDR2 SNTAGT. The junction had 6 bases not matched to a gene; V was cut back by 6 bases and J by 2 bases.

The chain joins TRBV11-2 to TRBJ2-6; 8 bases are a match to TRBD1. V was pared by 0 bases and J by 1 base, with 5 bases of the junction left unmatched. This CDR3 has 18 residues. The germline V gene has CDR1 SGHAT and CDR2 FQNNGV. CDR3 sequence reads: CASSLDVTGESGANVLTF. CDR3 DNA: TGTGCCAGCAGCTTAGATGTGACAGGGGAATCTGGGGCCAACGTCCTGACTTTC.

This clone appeared once. V gene TRBV29-1 combines with J gene TRBJ1-1; D perhaps matches TRBD1 (6 bases). Looked up from germline, CDR1 is SQVTM and CDR2 is ANQGSEA. The V end lost 7 bases, the J end lost 4 bases, and 13 bases lay between the germline ends. This CDR3 is built from 12 residues. For the CDR3, the DNA is TGCAGCGAGGGGGGGGCAGGCACTGAAGCTTTCTTT. Translated: CSEGGAGTEAFF.

The chain employs TRBV28 and TRBJ2-3; D could derive from TRBD1 or TRBD2 (6 bases each). CDR1 and CDR2 from the germline V gene are MDHEN and SYDVKM. V gave up 7 bases and J gave up 3 bases, with 17 bases separating them. The CDR3 contains 15 residues. The CDR3 is CASTTRGGPTDTQYF. The CDR3 coding sequence is TGTGCCAGCACCACACGTGGGGGGCCGACAGATACGCAGTATTTT. Complete variable domain (other parts from reference TRBV28 and TRBJ2-3): DVKVTQSSRYLVKRTGEKVFLECVQDMDHENMFWYRQDPGLGLRLIYFSYDVKMKEKGDIPEGYSVSREKKERFSLILESASTNQTSMYLCASTTRGGPTDTQYFGPGTRLTVL.

The chain joins TRBV5-4 to TRBJ2-1, with D perhaps matching TRBD2 (7 bases). The CDR3 runs to 16 residues. Trimming cost V 0 bases and J 4 bases, with 14 bases left between them. Germline loops: CDR1 SGHNT, CDR2 YYREEE (reference sequence). CDR3 sequence (DNA): TGTGCCAGCAGCTTGGCCGGGGGGCAAGGGTACAATGAGCAGTTCTTC. Encoded protein: CASSLAGGQGYNEQFF. Full variable domain (remainder filled in from reference TRBV5-4 and TRBJ2-1): ETGVTQSPTHLIKTRGQQVTLRCSSQSGHNTVSWYQQALGQGPQFIFQYYREEENGRGNFPPRFSGLQFPNYSSELNVNALELDDSALYLCASSLAGGQGYNEQFFGPGTRLTVL.

The CDR3 DNA reads as TGCGCCAGCAGCTTGGGTATGCGGGACGGTGAAAAACTGTTTTTT. Translation: CASSLGMRDGEKLFF. The chain joins TRBV5-1 to TRBJ1-4, with a possible D match to TRBD1 (5 bases). CDR1 SGHRS and CDR2 YFSETQ come from the germline V gene. The CDR3 contains 15 residues. The V and J ends lost 0 bases and 7 bases respectively, with 13 bases between them. Using reference TRBV5-1 and TRBJ1-4 for the parts outside the CDR3, the full variable domain is KAGVTQTPRYLIKTRGQQVTLSCSPISGHRSVSWYQQTPGQGLQFLFEYFSETQRNKGNFPGRFSGRQFSNSRSEMNVSTLELGDSALYLCASSLGMRDGEKLFFGSGTQLSVL.